A selection of T cell receptor beta chains follows, all from one sample in a study of metastatic and nonmetastatic thyroid tumors. MiXCR re-clonotyped the PCR reads for TCRdb. In the table there are tens of thousands of clones, 20% to 25% of which are singletons. The specimen was blood. The receptors originated from a female donor with papillary thyroid cancer or a benign thyroid nodule (not recorded which). Some clones in this sample may be carry-over from other donors' samples. The CDR3 runs from the conserved cysteine through the conserved F or W. The D gene is left open where the match is weak. Clone size, where shown, is once, few, many, or a class for clones that have expanded.

clone_size	d_call	j_call	v_call	cdr3_aa	cdr3_nt
many	-	TRBJ1-4	TRBV30	CAWSVLGASNEKLFF	TGTGCCTGGAGTGTACTGGGCGCATCTAATGAAAAACTGTTTTTT
few	-	TRBJ1-2	TRBV6-1	CASSGFGPGLLQGYTF	TGTGCCAGCAGTGGGTTCGGACCGGGCCTTCTTCAAGGCTACACCTTC
-	TRBD2	TRBJ2-1	TRBV30	CAWSVGGGEQFF	TGTGCCTGGAGTGTGGGGGGAGGGGAGCAGTTCTTC
-	-	TRBJ2-2	TRBV7-2	CASSLAAIDTGELFF	TGTGCCAGCAGCTTAGCGGCTATCGATACTGGGGAGCTGTTTTTT
-	TRBD1	TRBJ2-6	TRBV2	CASRGTGGAGANVLTF	TGTGCCAGCAGGGGGACAGGGGGTGCTGGGGCCAACGTCCTGACTTTC
-	-	TRBJ1-2	TRBV7-8	CASSLAGLYGYTF	TGTGCCAGCAGCTTAGCAGGTCTCTATGGCTACACCTTC
-	TRBD2	TRBJ2-3	TRBV2	CASSELAGLTDTQYF	TGTGCCAGCAGTGAGCTAGCGGGGCTCACAGATACGCAGTATTTT
once	-	TRBJ2-7	TRBV20-1	CSARVAAGRDEQYF	TGCAGTGCTAGAGTCGCCGCGGGCAGGGACGAGCAGTACTTC
many	TRBD2	TRBJ2-3	TRBV10-3	CAISEGAGVLSTDTQYF	TGTGCCATCAGTGAAGGGGCGGGGGTACTTAGCACAGATACGCAGTATTTT
many	TRBD1	TRBJ1-1	TRBV27	CASSLAPAGGTSEAFF	TGTGCCAGCAGTTTAGCCCCGGCAGGGGGAACGTCTGAAGCTTTCTTT
many	-	TRBJ2-3	TRBV4-1	CASSPRTGGDTQYF	TGCGCCAGCAGCCCTAGGACTGGCGGAGATACGCAGTATTTT
-	TRBD1	TRBJ2-7	TRBV30	CAWSELQGVPIAEQYF	TGTGCCTGGAGTGAACTCCAGGGGGTACCTATAGCGGAGCAGTACTTC
-	-	TRBJ1-2	TRBV12-3/TRBV12-4	CANSLGLRAPRGYTF	TGTGCCAACAGTCTAGGTCTCAGGGCTCCGAGGGGCTACACCTTC
few	-	TRBJ2-7	TRBV11-3	CASSGDKGPYEQYF	TGTGCCAGCAGCGGGGATAAAGGACCCTACGAGCAGTACTTC
-	TRBD1	TRBJ1-6	TRBV12-3/TRBV12-4	CASSLLGQGISPLHF	TGTGCCAGCAGTTTACTGGGACAGGGGATTTCACCCCTCCACTTT
few	-	TRBJ2-7	TRBV6-6	CASSYSKNYEQHF	TGTGCCAGCAGTTACTCGAAAAATTACGAGCAGCACTTC
many	-	TRBJ2-5	TRBV2	CASSVESQETQYF	TGTGCCAGCAGTGTTGAAAGCCAAGAGACCCAGTACTTC
medium-sized	TRBD1	TRBJ2-7	TRBV27	CASRRGGDRPSYEQYF	TGTGCCAGCAGGAGGGGTGGGGACAGGCCTTCCTACGAGCAGTACTTC
medium-sized	TRBD1	TRBJ1-2	TRBV6-1	CASSPTGFSGGYTF	TGTGCCAGCAGCCCGACAGGGTTCAGCGGTGGCTACACCTTC
many	TRBD1	TRBJ2-5	TRBV19	CASSTGTGGGETQYF	TGTGCCAGTAGTACCGGAACAGGGGGCGGTGAGACCCAGTACTTC
-	TRBD1	TRBJ2-7	TRBV27	CASSLIQGVGEQYF	TGTGCCAGCAGTTTGATCCAGGGGGTGGGTGAGCAGTACTTC
medium-sized	-	TRBJ1-2	TRBV20-1	CSARDLGGVNYGYTF	TGCAGTGCTAGAGATCTCGGGGGGGTAAACTATGGCTACACCTTC
many	TRBD1	TRBJ2-7	TRBV5-1	CASTNQGVMGLRYEQYF	TGCGCCAGCACAAACCAGGGGGTCATGGGCCTGCGCTACGAGCAGTACTTC
many	TRBD1	TRBJ2-3	TRBV5-1	CASRQGASTDTQYF	TGCGCCAGCAGACAGGGGGCTAGCACAGATACGCAGTATTTT